The source of this T cell receptor beta chain is a study of CD8 T cells in Susac syndrome. Sequencing of TCR beta was undertaken in CD8+ and CD4+ T cells derived from blood. Healthy donors, matched for age and sex, constituted the control group. Study-level findings and limits: The relatively small number of individuals in the TCR sequencing and HLA analysis was acknowledged by the study.

Germline V CDR1 and CDR2: LGHNA, YSLEER. This CDR3 region has 17 residues. Trimming stripped 3 bases from V and 0 bases from J, with 17 bases between. With respect to this clonotype: Antigen: not known.

Reverse transcription used about 0.45 to 1 ug RNA and random hexamers. TCRdb re-called the immunoSEQ multiplex PCR reads with MiXCR, one entry per CDR3 protein. The repertoire has under 200,000 distinct CDR3 sequences, around 94% of them found once; the top ten carry around 0.15%. J is TRBJ2-5 and V is TRBV4-3; maybe TRBD2 (6 bases). The material sequenced was CD4+ T cells from PBMCs. The clonotype was recovered from a human donor in good health. The CDR3 reads CASSHPPEGRNQETQYF. In DNA, the CDR3 is TGCGCCAGCAGCCACCCACCGGAGGGACGCAACCAAGAGACCCAGTACTTC.